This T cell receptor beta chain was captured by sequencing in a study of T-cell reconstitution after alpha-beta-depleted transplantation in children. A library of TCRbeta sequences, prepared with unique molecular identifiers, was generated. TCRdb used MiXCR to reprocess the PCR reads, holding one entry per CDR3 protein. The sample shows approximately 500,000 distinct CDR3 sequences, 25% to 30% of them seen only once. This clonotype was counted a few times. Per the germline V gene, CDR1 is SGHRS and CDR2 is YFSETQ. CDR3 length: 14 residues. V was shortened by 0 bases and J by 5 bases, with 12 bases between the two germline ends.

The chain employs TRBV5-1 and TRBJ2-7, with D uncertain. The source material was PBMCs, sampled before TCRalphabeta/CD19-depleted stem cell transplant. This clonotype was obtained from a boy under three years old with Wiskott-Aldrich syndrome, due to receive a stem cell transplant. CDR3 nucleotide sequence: TGCGCCAGCAGCTTGGTGCCTCTTGGGGACGAGCAGTACTTC. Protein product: CASSLVPLGDEQYF.